One and the same sample provided the 27 T cell receptor beta chains below, sequenced in a study of blood T cell repertoires in COVID-19. The assay was immunoSEQ multiplex PCR, and TCRdb's table has in-frame clones only and misses some. The data show about 120,000 clones, around 77% seen once. Sequenced sample: peripheral blood. The receptor set was obtained from a human donor in a cohort sampled during active COVID-19.

The chain carries TRBV4-1 and TRBJ2-7; weak D call: TRBD2 (6 bases). Germline CDR1 and CDR2: MGHRA and YSYEKL. Trimming took 5 bases from V and 2 from J, leaving 13 bases between them. The CDR3 sequence is 14 residues long. CDR3 sequence (DNA): TGCGCCAGCAGCGCTCGGGAGTTAGCCTACGAGCAGTACTTC. This sequence encodes CASSARELAYEQYF.

This clone has just a few counts. The CDR3 is CASSPTGLNQPQHF. Here the CDR3 DNA reads TGCGCCAGCAGCCCGACAGGGCTCAATCAGCCCCAGCATTTT. The chain joins TRBV4-1 to TRBJ1-5, with 7 bases lining up with TRBD1. V dropped 4 bases and J dropped 3; count of bases not matched to a gene: 3. The CDR3 contains 14 residues. Germline V CDR1 and CDR2: MGHRA, YSYEKL.

The rearrangement joins TRBV4-2 to TRBJ1-6; no clear D gene. From germline, CDR1 is LGHNA and CDR2 YNFKEQ. CDR3 size: 13 residues. With 0 bases removed from V and 10 bases from J, the gap between germline ends came to 7 bases. The CDR3 nucleotides are TGTGCCAGCAGCCAAGAGGAGAGATCACCCCTCCACTTT. Translation gives CASSQEERSPLHF.

The genes are TRBV5-4 and TRBJ1-2; D is perhaps TRBD1 (6 bases). This CDR3 spans 12 amino acids. Trimming shortened V by 4 bases and J by 6 bases, and 10 bases separated the two germline ends. CDR1 and CDR2 from the germline V gene are SGHNT and YYREEE (reference sequence). Here the CDR3 DNA reads TGTGCCAGCAGCCGGGACATCGATGGCTACACCTTC. This sequence encodes CASSRDIDGYTF.

The gene calls are TRBV7-3 and TRBJ1-1; TRBD1 aligns across 9 bases. V lost 5 bases, J lost 1 base, and 5 bases stayed unmatched. CDR1 and CDR2 from the germline V gene are SGHTA and FQGTGA. CDR3 size: 15 residues. The CDR3 here is CASSVTGGTNTEAFF. The DNA of the CDR3 is TGTGCCAGCAGCGTGACAGGGGGAACGAACACTGAAGCTTTCTTT.

This clone was counted a few times. Other DNA sequences of this sample code for an identical CDR3. DNA for the CDR3: TGCGCCAGCAGCCAAGCTGTCTCCTACGAGCAGTACTTC. Translating it yields CASSQAVSYEQYF. This chain links TRBV4-1 with TRBJ2-7; D uncertain. Trimming left V 1 base short and J 0 bases short, with 4 bases between. This CDR3 region has 13 residues. The germline CDR1 and CDR2 sequences are MGHRA and YSYEKL.

The CDR3 protein is CASSPTGEWNNEQFF. The CDR3 nucleotides are TGTGCCAGCAGTCCCACAGGGGAGTGGAACAATGAGCAGTTCTTC. The chain combines TRBV27 with TRBJ2-1; 7 bases are a match to TRBD1. The CDR3 runs to 15 residues. In germline, CDR1 is MNHEY, CDR2 SMNVEV (reference sequence). Trimming removed 5 bases from V and 5 bases from J; junction bases left unmatched: 9.

This chain joins TRBV4-2 and TRBJ2-7; TRBD2 matches 7 bases. This CDR3 spans 15 amino acids. Trimming cost V 3 bases and J 2 bases; bases outside gene matches: 7. Germline CDR1 is LGHNA and CDR2 is YNFKEQ. The CDR3 region is CASSHRSGGAYEQYF. CDR3 in DNA: TGTGCCAGCAGCCATCGTTCGGGGGGAGCCTACGAGCAGTACTTC.

The rearrangement uses TRBV18 and TRBJ1-1; TRBD1 matches at 7 bases. V lost 3 bases and J lost 2; bases outside the gene matches: 9. In germline, CDR1 is KGHSH, CDR2 LQKENI. The CDR3 is 16 residues long. The CDR3 loop reads CASSPRRGTANTEAFF. The CDR3 DNA reads as TGTGCCAGCTCACCCCGGAGGGGGACAGCAAACACTGAAGCTTTCTTT. Looking up the rest from reference TRBV18 and TRBJ1-1 gives the full variable domain: NAGVMQNPRHLVRRRGQEARLRCSPMKGHSHVYWYRQLPEEGLKFMVYLQKENIIDESGMPKERFSAEFPKEGPSILRIQQVVRGDSAAYFCASSPRRGTANTEAFFGQGTRLTVV.

V gene TRBV11-2 combines with J gene TRBJ1-2; 7 nucleotides align to TRBD1. CDR3 size: 14 residues. Germline CDR1 and CDR2: SGHAT and FQNNGV. J was trimmed by 4 bases and V by 4 bases; bases with no gene match: 6. The CDR3 spells CASSYTGALYGYTF. In DNA, the CDR3 is TGTGCCAGCAGCTATACAGGGGCTCTCTATGGCTACACCTTC.

This chain uses TRBV10-2 with TRBJ2-7; 7 nucleotides match TRBD1. The CDR3 spans 11 residues. The ends lost 5 bases at V and 6 bases at J; junction bases unmatched: 1. In germline, CDR1 is WSHSY, CDR2 SAAADI. CDR3 nucleotide sequence: TGCGCCAGCAGTCGACAGGGCGAGCAGTACTTC. It is translated as CASSRQGEQYF.

This clone was seen only once. The chain recombines TRBV7-9 with TRBJ2-7, with 10 bases lining up with TRBD1. Germline CDR1 is SEHNR and CDR2 is FQNEAQ (reference sequence). Losses at the gene ends were 4 bases for V and 2 bases for J; bases not matched to a gene: 5. This CDR3 spans 15 amino acids. The DNA of the CDR3 is TGTGCCAGCAGCTCCCCGGACAGGGGGGCCTACGAGCAGTACTTC. This codes for CASSSPDRGAYEQYF.

The rearrangement links TRBV10-3 to TRBJ1-4, with unresolved D. V was shortened by 0 bases and J by 8 bases, with 16 bases between the two germline ends. The CDR3 covers 16 residues. CDR1 and CDR2 (germline): ENHRY, SYGVKD. The CDR3 region has the DNA TGTGCCATCAGTGAGTCCGGAGGCCAGGAGAAAGAAAAACTGTTTTTT. As protein: CAISESGGQEKEKLFF.

The chain is built from TRBV27 and TRBJ2-7, with 10 bases aligning to TRBD1. Germline trimming cut 5 bases from V and 6 bases from J; bases unmatched to any gene: 16. Germline V gives CDR1 MNHEY, CDR2 SMNVEV (reference sequence). This CDR3 comprises 17 residues. DNA of the CDR3: TGTGCCAGCAGTAAGACAGGGGGCGGAATTCGCCTGTTCGAGCAGTACTTC. Its translation: CASSKTGGGIRLFEQYF.

V gene TRBV4-2 combines with J gene TRBJ1-4, with D possibly TRBD1 on 6 matching bases. The CDR3 is made up of 18 amino acids. Trimming took off 4 bases at V and 1 base at J, with 19 bases between the two ends. Per germline, CDR1 LGHNA and CDR2 YNFKEQ. The CDR3 spells CASSRGTKGGETNEKLFF. Written as DNA, the CDR3 is TGTGCCAGCAGCCGCGGGACAAAGGGAGGGGAAACTAATGAAAAACTGTTTTTT.

This clone was recorded at least ten times. The chain carries TRBV15 and TRBJ1-3; no definite D call. V lost 0 bases and J lost 6, with 3 bases in between. Germline loops: CDR1 LNHNV, CDR2 YYDKDF (reference sequence). This CDR3 comprises 12 residues. The CDR3 sequence is CATSRDQNTIYF. The CDR3 bases are TGTGCCACCAGCAGAGACCAAAACACCATATATTTT.

V is TRBV7-2 and J is TRBJ1-5; D unresolved. V was clipped by 4 bases and J by 6 bases, with 4 bases between them. CDR1 SGHTA and CDR2 FQGNSA come from the germline V gene. This CDR3 has 11 residues. The CDR3 protein is CASSSGQPQHF. The DNA for the CDR3 is TGTGCCAGCAGCTCGGGTCAGCCCCAGCATTTT. The variable domain in full, completed from reference TRBV7-2 and TRBJ1-5, reads GAGVSQSPSNKVTEKGKDVELRCDPISGHTALYWYRQSLGQGLEFLIYFQGNSAPDKSGLPSDRFSAERTGGSVSTLTIQRTQQEDSAVYLCASSSGQPQHFGDGTRLSIL.

The V call is TRBV29-1, the J call TRBJ2-7, with a possible D match to TRBD1 (5 bases). V was trimmed by 0 bases and J by 5 bases, leaving 14 bases between them. The CDR3 covers 14 residues. Germline-derived CDR1 and CDR2 are SQVTM and ANQGSEA. CDR3 protein: CSVEDGGREDEQYF. In DNA, the CDR3 is TGCAGCGTTGAAGATGGCGGCAGGGAAGACGAGCAGTACTTC.

The count of this clone is one. The DNA for the CDR3 is TGTGCCAGTAAGGTAGACAGGGGGACGGAGCAGTACTTC. Its protein product is CASKVDRGTEQYF. The rearrangement links TRBV19 to TRBJ2-7; 9 bases fit TRBD1. This CDR3 spans 13 amino acids. The junction had 8 bases not matched to a gene; V was cut back by 7 bases and J by 7 bases. The V gene's germline CDR1 is LNHDA and CDR2 SQIVND (reference sequence).

This clone was found many times. V and J are TRBV5-4 and TRBJ1-3; D remains ambiguous. The CDR3 has 16 amino acids. Germline V CDR1 and CDR2: SGHNT, YYREEE (reference sequence). V was pared by 3 bases and J by 2 bases, with 15 bases between. The CDR3 loop is CASSSGGLSAGNTIYF. The CDR3 DNA reads TGTGCCAGCAGCTCCGGCGGACTGTCCGCTGGAAACACCATATATTTT.

For this clone: Sequence at one end of the junction differs from germline and may be a read error. This chain uses TRBV12-3 or TRBV12-4 with TRBJ1-5; D unresolved. CDR3 length: 12 amino acids. CDR3 bases: TGTGCCAGCAATTTAGGAGGCCAGCCCCAGCATTTT. It yields the protein CASNLGGQPQHF.

This rearrangement joins TRBV14 to TRBJ2-7, with D perhaps matching TRBD2 (6 bases). The germline CDR1 and CDR2 sequences are SGHDN and FVKESK. The germline V and J ends were trimmed by 1 base and 6 bases, with 16 bases remaining between them. The CDR3 has 15 amino acids. CDR3 sequence (DNA): TGTGCCAGCAGCCAAGGCCCGGGATGGGGAGGCGAGCAGTACTTC. Its translation is CASSQGPGWGGEQYF.

V and J are TRBV7-9 and TRBJ1-2, with 7 positions matching TRBD1. In germline, CDR1 is SEHNR, CDR2 FQNEAQ (reference sequence). V dropped 5 bases and J dropped 0; count of bases not matched to a gene: 9. This CDR3 spans 16 amino acids. The CDR3 is CASSDSRDRANYGYTF. The CDR3 DNA is TGTGCCAGCAGCGACTCCCGAGACAGGGCTAACTATGGCTACACCTTC. The full variable domain, in which reference TRBV7-9 and TRBJ1-2 provide the parts outside the CDR3, is DTGVSQNPRHKITKRGQNVTFRCDPISEHNRLYWYRQTLGQGPEFLTYFQNEAQLEKSRLLSDRFSAERPKGSFSTLEIQRTEQGDSAMYLCASSDSRDRANYGYTFGSGTRLTVV.

The DNA for the CDR3 is TGTGCCAGCAGTCGACTAGCGGGAGGGTACGAGCAGTACTTC. This gives the protein CASSRLAGGYEQYF. This rearrangement joins TRBV28 to TRBJ2-7; 14 bases agree with TRBD2. The CDR3 is 14 amino acids. V lost 5 bases and J lost 4; bases outside the gene matches: 1. Germline V gene lookup returns CDR1 MDHEN and CDR2 SYDVKM.

V gene TRBV5-1 combines with J gene TRBJ2-7, with no clear D. V was shortened by 6 bases and J by 4 bases, with 14 bases between the two germline ends. Germline loops: CDR1 SGHRS, CDR2 YFSETQ. This CDR3 is built from 13 residues. CDR3: CASTNYPRYEQYF. CDR3 sequence (DNA): TGCGCCAGCACCAACTATCCCCGATACGAGCAGTACTTC.

The rearrangement joins TRBV29-1 to TRBJ2-7, with D maybe TRBD1 (6 bases). Trimming took off 4 bases at V and 0 bases at J, with 13 bases between the two ends. Per the germline V gene, CDR1 is SQVTM and CDR2 is ANQGSEA. The CDR3 is 14 residues long. CDR3 nucleotides: TGCAGCGTTGCCGGACAGATCCCCTCCTACGAGCAGTACTTC. Its protein product is CSVAGQIPSYEQYF.

J is TRBJ2-7 and V is TRBV11-3; 12 nucleotides line up with TRBD2. CDR1 and CDR2 (germline): SGHNT, YENEEA. CDR3 size: 17 residues. Trimming removed 0 bases from V and 5 bases from J; junction bases left unmatched: 8. In DNA form, the CDR3 reads TGTGCCAGCAGCTTAGATCTGCTAGCGGGAGGGCTAAACGAGCAGTACTTC. Amino acid sequence: CASSLDLLAGGLNEQYF.